The next 5 T cell receptor beta chains were all read from a single sample in a study of blood T cell repertoires in COVID-19. Libraries were prepared by immunoSEQ multiplex PCR; TCRdb keeps only in-frame clonotypes and omits some of them. The sample shows about 270,000 clones, roughly 86% of them seen only once. Sequencing was performed on peripheral blood. The receptors originated from a man aged 35-49 years who had recovered from COVID-19.

The count of this clone is one. The chain couples TRBV4-3 to TRBJ2-7, with D possibly being TRBD2 (5 bases). The germline gives CDR1 LGHNA, CDR2 YSLEER. V lost 4 bases and J 6 bases, leaving 25 bases between the germline ends. This CDR3 spans 17 amino acids. The CDR3 region has the DNA TGCGCCAGCAGCCCAAAAACAGACCGGGGTCCTCCTACCGAGCAGTACTTC. Its protein is CASSPKTDRGPPTEQYF.

V and J are TRBV9 and TRBJ2-2; TRBD2 matches 8 bases. The V segment lost 2 bases and the J segment 4 bases; nucleotides outside the gene matches: 1. CDR3 length: 14 amino acids. The germline V gene has CDR1 SGDLS and CDR2 YYNGEE. This CDR3 reads CASSVRGGTGELFF. CDR3 nucleotide sequence: TGTGCCAGCAGCGTCCGGGGGGGCACCGGGGAGCTGTTTTTT.

This clone has more than one count but fewer than ten. V is TRBV6-6 and J is TRBJ1-1, with 7 bases lining up with TRBD1. The CDR3 runs 16 residues. Germline values: CDR1 MNHNY, CDR2 SVGAGI (reference sequence). Germline trimming cut 5 bases from V and 2 bases from J; bases unmatched to any gene: 11. Written as DNA, the CDR3 is TGTGCCAGCAGTCGACCGAAACAGGGGTATAACACTGAAGCTTTCTTT. Its translation: CASSRPKQGYNTEAFF.

This clone was seen only once. Compared with germline, one end of the junction differs, possibly owing to a read error. This chain links TRBV2 with TRBJ2-3, with 14 positions matching TRBD2. Germline V lookup: CDR1 SNHLY, CDR2 FYNNEI. The CDR3 consists of 13 residues. CDR3 region: CASSEGGLAGASF. CDR3 DNA: TGTGCCAGCAGTGAAGGGGGACTAGCGGGGGCCTCCTTT.

J is TRBJ2-1 and V is TRBV10-1, with unresolved D. Germline V lookup: CDR1 WNHNN, CDR2 SYGVQD (reference sequence). Trimming stripped 10 bases from V and 5 bases from J, with 3 bases between. This CDR3 comprises 9 residues. CDR3 protein: CATNNEQFF. Here the CDR3 DNA reads TGCGCCACAAACAATGAGCAGTTCTTC.